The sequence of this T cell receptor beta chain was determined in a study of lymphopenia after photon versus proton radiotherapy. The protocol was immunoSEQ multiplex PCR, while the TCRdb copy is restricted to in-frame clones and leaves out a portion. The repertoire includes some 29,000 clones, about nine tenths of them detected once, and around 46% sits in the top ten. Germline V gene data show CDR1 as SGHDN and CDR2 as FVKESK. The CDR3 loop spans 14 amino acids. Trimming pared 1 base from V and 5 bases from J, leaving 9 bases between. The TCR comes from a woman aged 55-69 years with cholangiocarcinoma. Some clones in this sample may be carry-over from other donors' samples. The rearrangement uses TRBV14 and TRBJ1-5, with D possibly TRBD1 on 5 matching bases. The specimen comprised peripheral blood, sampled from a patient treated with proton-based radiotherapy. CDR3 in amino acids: CASSQGGLDQPQHF. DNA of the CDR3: TGTGCCAGCAGCCAAGGGGGACTTGATCAGCCCCAGCATTTT. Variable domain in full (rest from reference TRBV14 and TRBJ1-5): EAGVTQFPSHSVIEKGQTVTLRCDPISGHDNLYWYRRVMGKEIKFLLHFVKESKQDESGMPNNRFLAERTGGTYSTLKVQPAELEDSGVYFCASSQGGLDQPQHFGDGTRLSIL.